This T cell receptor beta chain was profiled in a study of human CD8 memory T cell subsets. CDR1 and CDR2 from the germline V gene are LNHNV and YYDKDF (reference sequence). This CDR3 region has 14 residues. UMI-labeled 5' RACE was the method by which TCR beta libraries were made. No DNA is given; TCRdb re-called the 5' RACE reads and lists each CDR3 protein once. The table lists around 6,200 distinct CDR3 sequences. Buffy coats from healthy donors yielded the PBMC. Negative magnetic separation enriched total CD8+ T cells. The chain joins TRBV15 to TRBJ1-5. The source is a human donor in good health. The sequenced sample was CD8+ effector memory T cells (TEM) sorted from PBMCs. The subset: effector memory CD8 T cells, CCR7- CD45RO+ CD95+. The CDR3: CATSPLASNQPQHF. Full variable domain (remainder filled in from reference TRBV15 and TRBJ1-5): DAMVIQNPRYQVTQFGKPVTLSCSQTLNHNVMYWYQQKSSQAPKLLFHYYDKDFNNEADTPDNFQSRRPNTSFCFLDIRSPGLGDTAMYLCATSPLASNQPQHFGDGTRLSIL.